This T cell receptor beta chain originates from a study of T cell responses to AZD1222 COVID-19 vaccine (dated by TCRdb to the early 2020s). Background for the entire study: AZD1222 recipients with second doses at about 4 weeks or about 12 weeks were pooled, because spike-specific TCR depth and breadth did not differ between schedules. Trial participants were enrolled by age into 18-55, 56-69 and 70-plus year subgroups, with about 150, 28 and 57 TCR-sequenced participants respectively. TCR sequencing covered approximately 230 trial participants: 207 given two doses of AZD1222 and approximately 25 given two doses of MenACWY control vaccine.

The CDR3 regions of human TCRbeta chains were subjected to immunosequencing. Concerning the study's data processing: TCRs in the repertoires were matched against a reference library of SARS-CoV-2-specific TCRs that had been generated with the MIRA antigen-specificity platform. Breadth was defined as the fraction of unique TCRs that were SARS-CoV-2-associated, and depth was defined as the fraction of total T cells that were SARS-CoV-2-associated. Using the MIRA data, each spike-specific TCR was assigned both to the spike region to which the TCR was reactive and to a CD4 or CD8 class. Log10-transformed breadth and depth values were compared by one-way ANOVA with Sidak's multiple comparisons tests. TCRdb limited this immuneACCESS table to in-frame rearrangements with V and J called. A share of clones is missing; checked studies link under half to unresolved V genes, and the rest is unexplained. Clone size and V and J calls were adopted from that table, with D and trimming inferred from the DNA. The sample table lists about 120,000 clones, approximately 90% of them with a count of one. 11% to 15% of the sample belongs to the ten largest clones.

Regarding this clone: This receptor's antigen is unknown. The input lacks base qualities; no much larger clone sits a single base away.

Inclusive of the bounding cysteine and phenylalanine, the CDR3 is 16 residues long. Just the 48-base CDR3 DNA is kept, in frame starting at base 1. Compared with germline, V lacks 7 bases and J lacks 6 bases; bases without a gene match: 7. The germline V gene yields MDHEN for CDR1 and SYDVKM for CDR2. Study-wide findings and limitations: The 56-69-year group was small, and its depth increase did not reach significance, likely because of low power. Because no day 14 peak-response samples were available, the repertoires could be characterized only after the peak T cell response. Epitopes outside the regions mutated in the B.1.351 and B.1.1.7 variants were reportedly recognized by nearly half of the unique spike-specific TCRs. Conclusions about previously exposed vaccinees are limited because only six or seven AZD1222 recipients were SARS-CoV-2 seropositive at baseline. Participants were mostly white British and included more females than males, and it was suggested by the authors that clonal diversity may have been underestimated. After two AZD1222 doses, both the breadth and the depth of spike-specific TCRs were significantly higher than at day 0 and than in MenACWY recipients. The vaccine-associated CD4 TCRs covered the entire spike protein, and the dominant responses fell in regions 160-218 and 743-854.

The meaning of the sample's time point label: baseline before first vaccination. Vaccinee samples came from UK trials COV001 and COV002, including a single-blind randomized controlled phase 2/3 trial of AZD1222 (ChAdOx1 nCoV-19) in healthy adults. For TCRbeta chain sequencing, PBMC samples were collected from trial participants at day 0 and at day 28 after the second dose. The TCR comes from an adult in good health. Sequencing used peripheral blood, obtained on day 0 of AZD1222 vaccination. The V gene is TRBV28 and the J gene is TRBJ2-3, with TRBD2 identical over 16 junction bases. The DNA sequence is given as TGTGCCAGCAAGCTGGGACTAGCGGGAGGGGAGGATACGCAGTATTTT. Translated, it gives CASKLGLAGGEDTQYF.